Listed below are T cell receptor beta chains from one sample, sequenced in a study of T cell repertoires in cytomegalovirus infection. Antigen specificity for these receptors is unknown. TCRdb independently ran MiXCR on the reads; one entry per CDR3 protein. The sample gives about 770,000 distinct CDR3 sequences, about 29% of which show up once; over 10% is in the top ten. The source was cultured CD8+ T cells from PBMCs, collected from culture after CMV antigen stimulation. Source of these receptors: a human donor in good health (CMV status not recorded). Some clones in this sample may be carry-over from other donors' samples. CDR3s include the opening cysteine and the closing phenylalanine or tryptophan. D genes are given only for firm matches. Where a row states a size, it is once, few, many or the class of an expanded clone; other rows omit it.

J gene,V gene,clone size,D gene,CDR3 DNA,CDR3 protein
TRBJ1-2,TRBV19,few,.,TGTGCCAGTAGTATAGTTCGGGACAAGGACATCTATGGCTACACCTTC,CASSIVRDKDIYGYTF
TRBJ2-1,TRBV5-1,few,.,TGCGCCAGCAGCGGAGGGGGGGCCGAGCAGTTCTTC,CASSGGGAEQFF
TRBJ2-2,TRBV6-2/TRBV6-3,.,TRBD1,TGTGCCAGCATGGCAGGGGGCTATGGCGGGGAGCTGTTTTTT,CASMAGGYGGELFF
TRBJ2-1,TRBV29-1,.,.,TGCAGCGTCTGGGTCTCCTACAATGAGCAGTTCTTC,CSVWVSYNEQFF
TRBJ2-3,TRBV2,.,TRBD2,TGTGCCAGCAGTTTTCTGACTAGCGGGGGCGCCCACACAGATACGCAGTATTTT,CASSFLTSGGAHTDTQYF
TRBJ1-6,TRBV6-6,.,.,TGTGCCAGCAGTTACTCCCCTGGGCAGCTTAATTCACCCCTCCACTTT,CASSYSPGQLNSPLHF
TRBJ1-5,TRBV10-2,few,.,TGCGCCAGCAGTGAGGCCCATCAGCCCCAGCATTTT,CASSEAHQPQHF
TRBJ1-4,TRBV12-3/TRBV12-4,.,.,TGTGCCAGCAGTCCGGGACCCTCATGGGAAAAACTGTTTTTT,CASSPGPSWEKLFF
TRBJ1-1,TRBV6-6,.,.,TGTGCCAGCAGTTACGAGCAACAGGTGACTGAAGCTTTCTTT,CASSYEQQVTEAFF
TRBJ1-4,TRBV4-1,few,.,TGCGCCAGCAGCCAAGTCCCGGCAGGGGAAAAACTGTTTTTT,CASSQVPAGEKLFF
TRBJ2-1,TRBV6-5,few,.,TGTGCCAGCAGTTACGCTACGGGAAATGAGCAGTTCTTC,CASSYATGNEQFF
TRBJ2-3,TRBV20-1,few,TRBD2,TGCAGTGCGAACGGGGGGGCCTCTAGCACAGATACGCAGTATTTT,CSANGGASSTDTQYF
TRBJ1-5,TRBV11-2,.,TRBD1,TGTGCCAGCAGCCTAGACAGGGGTTTCAATCAGCCCCAGCATTTT,CASSLDRGFNQPQHF
TRBJ2-5,TRBV7-2,many,.,TGTGCCAGCAGCTTAGATGGGCGAGTTTCCCAAGAGACCCAGTACTTC,CASSLDGRVSQETQYF
TRBJ1-1,TRBV6-5,.,TRBD1,TGTGCCAGCAGTACGGGACAGGCGCCGAACACTGAAGCTTTCTTT,CASSTGQAPNTEAFF
TRBJ1-1,TRBV7-9,few,.,TGTGCCAGCAGCCCGAACCGGACAGCGAACACTGAAGCTTTCTTT,CASSPNRTANTEAFF
TRBJ2-5,TRBV12-3/TRBV12-4,.,.,TGTGCCAGCAGTTTGGAGGGGGGGCCATTTGGAGAGACCCAGTACTTC,CASSLEGGPFGETQYF
TRBJ2-7,TRBV7-2,.,.,TGTGCCAGCAGCGCACCCGGGGATCCAGGGTACTTC,CASSAPGDPGYF
TRBJ2-1,TRBV10-3,.,.,TGTGCCTCCAAAGGGGGGCATGAGTCTGATGAGCAGTTCTTC,CASKGGHESDEQFF
TRBJ2-1,TRBV7-6,many,.,TGTGCCAGCAGCTTAACCCCCGGGGCTCCAAGGGGTTACAATGAGCAGTTCTTC,CASSLTPGAPRGYNEQFF
TRBJ1-5,TRBV28,few,.,TGTGCCAGCATTCGAGAGGACCCCAAATTTCAGCCCCAGCATTTT,CASIREDPKFQPQHF
TRBJ1-1,TRBV6-1,.,.,TGTGCCAGCAGTGAACAGGGAGGCACTGAAGCTTTCTTT,CASSEQGGTEAFF
TRBJ1-2,TRBV6-6,few,TRBD1,TGTGCCAGCAGTTACTCCAGGGGGCTGGATGGCTACACCTTC,CASSYSRGLDGYTF
TRBJ2-5,TRBV6-6,.,.,TGTGCCAGCAGTTACCTTCAGGGCTATCCCCCCAATCCTCAAGAGACCCAGTACTTC,CASSYLQGYPPNPQETQYF
TRBJ2-3,TRBV2,.,.,TGTGCCAGAGAAGGGGGACCCGGAGATACGCAGTATTTT,CAREGGPGDTQYF
TRBJ2-5,TRBV28,.,.,TGTGCCAGTAACCTGGACAAGGGGGGGGATCGGGAGACCCAGTACTTC,CASNLDKGGDRETQYF
TRBJ1-1,TRBV6-5,.,.,TGTGCCAGCAGCCCTGACAAACGGATGAACACTGAAGCTTTCTTT,CASSPDKRMNTEAFF
TRBJ2-2,TRBV12-5,few,TRBD2,TGTGCTATTGGGGGGGAGAACACCGGGGAGCTGTTTTTT,CAIGGENTGELFF
TRBJ1-2,TRBV10-3,.,.,TGTGCCATCAGAAGGACAAACTATGGCTACACCTTC,CAIRRTNYGYTF
TRBJ2-5,TRBV6-6,few,TRBD1,TGTGCCAGCAGTTACTCTGACAGGGTCAGCCAAGAGACCCAGTACTTC,CASSYSDRVSQETQYF
TRBJ1-2,TRBV20-1,.,.,TGCAGTGCTAGAGATCTCTTAAGCTACACCTTC,CSARDLLSYTF
TRBJ1-1,TRBV28,.,.,TGTGCCAGCAGTTTTAGGGCAAGTCGGAGGAACACTGAAGCTTTCTTT,CASSFRASRRNTEAFF
TRBJ1-1,TRBV27,.,.,TGTGCCAGCAGTCTCGTTAGACAGATGAACACTGAAGCTTTCTTT,CASSLVRQMNTEAFF
TRBJ2-3,TRBV12-3/TRBV12-4,few,.,TGTGCCAGCAGTTTATTGGTGAGGCGCCCAGATACGCAGTATTTT,CASSLLVRRPDTQYF
TRBJ2-1,TRBV9,few,TRBD2,TGTGCCAGCAGCGTAGGTTTGCGGGGGGTGTACAATGAGCAGTTCTTC,CASSVGLRGVYNEQFF
TRBJ2-1,TRBV10-3,few,.,TGTGCCATAGGGGGGAATGAGCAGTTCTTC,CAIGGNEQFF
TRBJ2-7,TRBV11-3,many,.,TGTGCCAGCAGCACTAAGGCCAGGTGGGACGGGAGCTCCTACGAGCAGTACTTC,CASSTKARWDGSSYEQYF
TRBJ2-7,TRBV6-1,.,.,TGTGCCAGCAGCGACACCAAGCCCGGGGGGCGTCTCTACGAGCAGTACTTC,CASSDTKPGGRLYEQYF
TRBJ1-5,TRBV6-1,.,.,TGTGCCAGCAGTGAAATGCCCCAGCCCCAGCATTTT,CASSEMPQPQHF
TRBJ1-1,TRBV7-9,few,.,TGTGCCAGCAGCTCTCCAGGGGCCGGCACTGAAGCTTTCTTT,CASSSPGAGTEAFF
TRBJ2-3,TRBV4-3,.,.,TGCGCCAGCAGCCAAAATACGGCCACAGATACGCAGTATTTT,CASSQNTATDTQYF
TRBJ2-2,TRBV5-3,.,TRBD1,TGTGCCAGCTTACCAACCGGGACAGGGGTTAGCGGGGAGCTGTTTTTT,CASLPTGTGVSGELFF
TRBJ1-5,TRBV4-2,.,.,TGTGCCAGCAGCCAAGAAGAGGGAGCTCAGCCCCAGCATTTT,CASSQEEGAQPQHF
TRBJ1-3,TRBV7-6,.,.,TGTGCCACCGACGGAGATAGCTCTGGAAACACCATATATTTT,CATDGDSSGNTIYF